This T cell receptor (beta chain) was obtained from a study of CD8+CD57+ T cells in acquired aplastic anemia (dated by TCRdb to between 2018 and 2020). Turning to the overall study: On average, sorted CD4+ and CD8+ cells yielded 3.2 ug of extracted DNA, with a range of roughly 0.18 to 30 ug. A CD8+CD57+ expansion meant a frequency higher than the mean frequency seen in healthy subjects.

The patients picked for sequencing were ones in whom flow cytometry had shown an expansion of CD8+CD57+ cells. Every patient had a diagnosis of severe acquired aplastic anemia based on International Study of Aplastic Anemia and Agranulocytosis and Camitta criteria. No patient had received any therapy when blood was sampled. TCR repertoires of sorted CD4+ and CD8+ blood T cells from severe aplastic anemia patients and healthy subjects were deep-sequenced in the study. Patients were enrolled under clinicaltrials.gov protocols 00001620, 01623167, 00001397, 00071045, 00081523 and 00961064 in the USA. Ficoll-Paque density gradient centrifugation was used to isolate peripheral blood mononuclear cells. Before DNA was extracted, CD4+ and CD8+ T cells were sorted using either FACS or magnetic beads. Overall study outcomes, separate from this receptor: Although roughly 29 CD8+ CDR3 sequences were shared by patients and controls, these sequences appeared highly expressed in patients and within the immunodominant clones of patients. CD8+ Simpson's diversity did not differ significantly between patients and healthy controls (P=0.060).

This clonotype has just one count. Its antigen remains unidentified. No quality values exist for individual bases; no much larger clone is one base distant. A lone read gives weak evidence. Measured from the cysteine to the phenylalanine, the CDR3 is 13 residues long. The CDR3 DNA has 39 bases and is translated from base 1. V gives up 0 bases and J gives up 8 bases, and the segment between their germline ends measures 7 bases. Based on the germline V gene, the CDR1 and CDR2 sequences are SGHVS and FNYEAQ. Genomic DNA served as template for TCR beta VDJ combination and CDR3 sequence profiling. An Illumina HiSeq 2000 was used for TCR repertoire sequencing. Under the source paper's analysis protocol: Repertoires were assessed using TRBV/TRBJ rearrangement plots, CDR3 size and DJ length profiles, and Simpson's diversity index. The most abundant DNA sequence in the deep sequencing data was taken as the immunodominant clone. CDR3 amino acid sequences were screened for sharing across subjects and compared with published repertoires and the VDJdb database. TCRdb reran the public reads through fastp at Q25 and MiXCR, keeping productive beta chains. Rows with one shared CDR3 protein collapse into an entry with the most common genes and DNA. The V and J calls reflect TCRdb's pipeline rather than the authors' work. In all, the sample holds fewer than 200,000 distinct CDR3 sequences, and more than 45% of those were seen once. The ten largest clonotypes hold 1.1% of the sample.

Sequenced: sorted CD4+, CD8+, or CD8+CD57+ T cells (not recorded which) from PBMCs. This TCR came from a human donor with aplastic anemia. The chain joins TRBV7-6 to TRBJ2-2; a weak D assignment points to TRBD2 (5 bases agree). For the CDR3, the sequence is CASSLAGSGELFF. The nucleotides are TGTGCCAGCAGCTTAGCGGGGAGTGGGGAGCTGTTTTTT.